The TCR beta chain described here comes from a study of blood T cell repertoires in COVID-19. For the study at large: COVID-19 samples, acute and convalescent, were from the United States, Italy and Spain. The cDNA or gDNA used as material had been derived from T cells, B-cell-depleted T cells, or PBMCs.

This clone was counted between two and nine times. This CDR3 has 17 residues. The junction had 13 bases not matched to a gene; V was cut back by 2 bases and J by 5 bases. Germline V gene data show CDR1 as WNHNN and CDR2 as SYGVQD (reference sequence). In the original workflow: From reference gene primer amplification, estimates of nucleated cell counts were derived. The method was immunoSEQ multiplex PCR; TCRdb's version includes in-frame clones alone and lacks a portion of them. The DNA gave D and trimming, while V, J and clone size come from that table. The sample includes approximately 120,000 clones, 70% to 90% seen only once; the top ten take about a sixth.

Material for sequencing was peripheral blood. V gene TRBV10-1 combines with J gene TRBJ2-7, with 9 bases fitting TRBD1. The sequence came from a woman aged 45-65 years who had recovered from COVID-19. CDR3 sequence reads: CASSENPAGTGFDEQYF. The CDR3 nucleotides read TGCGCCAGCAGTGAGAACCCCGCCGGGACAGGGTTTGACGAGCAGTACTTC.